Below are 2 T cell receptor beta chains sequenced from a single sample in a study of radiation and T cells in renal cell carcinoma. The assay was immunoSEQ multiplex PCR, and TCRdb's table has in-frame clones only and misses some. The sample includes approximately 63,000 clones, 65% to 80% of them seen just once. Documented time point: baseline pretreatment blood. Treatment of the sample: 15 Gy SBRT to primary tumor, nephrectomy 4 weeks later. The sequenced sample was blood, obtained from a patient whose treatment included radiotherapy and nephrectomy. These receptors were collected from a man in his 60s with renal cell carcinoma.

CDR3 region: CASSEGRTTNEKLFF. The DNA for the CDR3 is TGCGCCAGCAGTGAGGGTCGGACAACTAATGAAAAACTGTTTTTT. This chain links TRBV10-1 with TRBJ1-4; D is unresolved. CDR3 length: 15 residues. Germline loops: CDR1 WNHNN, CDR2 SYGVQD (reference sequence). The ends were cut back, 2 bases at V and 0 bases at J, with 7 bases in the middle.

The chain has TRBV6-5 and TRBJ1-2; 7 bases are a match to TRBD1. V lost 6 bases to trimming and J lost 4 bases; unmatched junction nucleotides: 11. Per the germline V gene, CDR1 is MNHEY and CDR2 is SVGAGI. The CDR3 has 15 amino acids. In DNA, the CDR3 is TGTGCCAGCAGCCAGAGACAGGGAATCACCTATGGCTACACCTTC. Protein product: CASSQRQGITYGYTF.